This TCR beta chain was recorded in a study of blood T cell repertoires in COVID-19. The CDR3 spans 13 residues. V lost 2 bases and J 5 bases, leaving 9 bases between the germline ends. The germline gives CDR1 MNHNS, CDR2 SASEGT. The assay was immunoSEQ multiplex PCR, and TCRdb's table has in-frame clones only and misses some. The sample holds fewer than 500,000 clones; around 89% are singletons and the top ten take more than 4%. The material sequenced was peripheral blood. The V gene is TRBV6-1, the J gene TRBJ1-1; no definite D call. The receptor was isolated from a woman aged 25-40 years with acute or convalescent COVID-19. The CDR3 bases are TGTGCCAGCAGTGAAATCCCCGGGACTGAAGCTTTCTTT. This translates into CASSEIPGTEAFF.